A selection of T cell receptor beta chains follows, all from one sample in a study of blood T cells in healthy people across ages. TCRdb recomputed calls from the 5' RACE reads with MiXCR, one row per CDR3 protein. The sample shows about 1.1 million distinct CDR3 sequences, 35% to 40% of them seen only once. Sequenced input: blood. These receptors all come from a man younger than 30 in good health. Each CDR3 is given with its conserved first and last residue. Each record gives: D gene, J gene, clone size, V gene, CDR3 DNA, CDR3 protein. D genes are given only for firm matches. A clone size is listed for some rows: how often the clone was seen (once, few, many), or a class if it is expanded.

TRBD2,TRBJ2-3,-,TRBV2,TGTGCCAGCAACCCTGGAGCGGGGGGGGTCACAGATACGCAGTATTTT,CASNPGAGGVTDTQYF
-,TRBJ1-1,-,TRBV12-3/TRBV12-4,TGTGCCGGCAGCCACGAAAATATCGGTGAAGCTTTCTTT,CAGSHENIGEAFF
-,TRBJ2-3,-,TRBV4-2,TGTGCCAGCAGCCACGAAGAAGGACAGACGCAGTATTTT,CASSHEEGQTQYF
TRBD1,TRBJ2-3,many,TRBV27,TGTGCCAGCAGCTTATGGACAGGAAGCACAGATACGCAGTATTTT,CASSLWTGSTDTQYF
TRBD2,TRBJ2-1,-,TRBV7-3,TGTGCCAGCAGCGCCACTCGACTAGCCCATGAGCAGTTCTTC,CASSATRLAHEQFF
-,TRBJ2-3,-,TRBV2,TGTGCCAGCAGGGACCACCTTAGCACAGATACGCAGTATTTT,CASRDHLSTDTQYF
-,TRBJ2-4,-,TRBV20-1,TGCAGTGCTCTAACACCGGGGGAAGCCAAAAACATTCAGTACTTC,CSALTPGEAKNIQYF
-,TRBJ2-2,-,TRBV4-3,TGCGCCAGCAGCCCCGGGACACCAAACACCGGGGAGCTGTTTTTT,CASSPGTPNTGELFF
-,TRBJ1-2,-,TRBV25-1,TGTGCCAGCAGTGAGAGGACGGCAGATGGCTACACCTTC,CASSERTADGYTF
-,TRBJ2-7,many,TRBV4-3,TGCGCCAGCAGCCAAGTTAAGGGCTCCGAGCAGTACTTC,CASSQVKGSEQYF
-,TRBJ1-2,-,TRBV12-3/TRBV12-4,TGTGCCAGCAGATCGGACGGGAACTATGGCTACACCTTC,CASRSDGNYGYTF
-,TRBJ1-1,-,TRBV4-3,TGCGCCAGCAGCCAAGATGGGGTTTATCGGGGTGAAGCTTTCTTT,CASSQDGVYRGEAFF
-,TRBJ2-3,once,TRBV28,TGTGCCAGCAGTTCTAGGACAGCCTACACAGATACGCAGTATTTT,CASSSRTAYTDTQYF
-,TRBJ1-2,few,TRBV6-5,TGTGCCAGCAGTTATGGAATAAGGGGAGCTAACTATGGCTACACCTTC,CASSYGIRGANYGYTF
-,TRBJ2-3,-,TRBV10-3,TGTGCCATCAGCGGGGCTAGTTATGCAGATACGCAGTATTTT,CAISGASYADTQYF
-,TRBJ2-1,few,TRBV9,TGTGCCAGCAGCGTAGAGGGTGGGCGCCCCATCGGTGAGCAGTTCTTC,CASSVEGGRPIGEQFF
-,TRBJ2-1,-,TRBV12-3/TRBV12-4,TGTGCCAGCAGTTCCAGGGAGAGTTCCCCCTACAATGAGCAGTTCTTC,CASSSRESSPYNEQFF
-,TRBJ2-7,-,TRBV6-2/TRBV6-3,TGTGCCAGCAGTCATCGCCGGGAGAACACCTACGAGCAGTACTTC,CASSHRRENTYEQYF
TRBD1,TRBJ2-1,-,TRBV20-1,TGCAGTGCTAGAGTTCCGGGGACAGGGGGTAGCAATGAGCAGTTCTTC,CSARVPGTGGSNEQFF
-,TRBJ2-7,-,TRBV2,TGTGCCAGCAAACCAGGGGATGGGGCTGGCGAGCAGTACTTC,CASKPGDGAGEQYF
-,TRBJ2-5,-,TRBV6-4,TGTGCCAGCAGGAGGATGACAGAAGAGACCCAGTACTTC,CASRRMTEETQYF
TRBD1,TRBJ1-1,-,TRBV4-1,TGCGCCAGCAAATTGAGAGACAGGGCACCTGAAGCTTTCTTT,CASKLRDRAPEAFF
TRBD1,TRBJ1-5,-,TRBV4-3,TGCGCCAGCAGCCGAGGGACAGGGAGAAATCAGCCCCAGCATTTT,CASSRGTGRNQPQHF
TRBD1,TRBJ1-1,-,TRBV4-1,TGCGCCAGCACGGCTAGGGACAGGGCCCCCATGAACACTGAAGCTTTCTTT,CASTARDRAPMNTEAFF
-,TRBJ2-3,-,TRBV11-2,TGTGCCAGCAGCTTTGCCGACCTTACAGATACGCAGTATTTT,CASSFADLTDTQYF
-,TRBJ2-7,-,TRBV20-1,TGCAGTGCCGGGGGTCAGGCGAATCCCTACGAGCAGTACTTC,CSAGGQANPYEQYF
-,TRBJ1-4,-,TRBV10-3,TGTGCCATCGGAAGTGCCAGGGCTCTGGAAAAACTGTTTTTT,CAIGSARALEKLFF
-,TRBJ1-1,-,TRBV10-3,TGTGCCATCAGTGGGGGGGGTAGTATCCCTGAAGCTTTCTTT,CAISGGGSIPEAFF
-,TRBJ1-6,-,TRBV16,TGTGCCAGCAGCCAGGGCGAACAGATTAATTCACCCCTCCACTTT,CASSQGEQINSPLHF
TRBD1,TRBJ1-6,few,TRBV20-1,TGCAGTGCTAGATCCGATGGACAGGGGCTTAACTCCTATAATTCACCCCTCCACTTT,CSARSDGQGLNSYNSPLHF
TRBD1,TRBJ1-2,-,TRBV19,TGTGCCAGTAACCCGACAGGGCCACCTAACTATGGCTACACCTTC,CASNPTGPPNYGYTF
TRBD1,TRBJ1-6,-,TRBV5-6,TGTGCCAGCAGACATATACCGGGACAGGCCCACTCACCCCTCCACTTT,CASRHIPGQAHSPLHF
-,TRBJ1-4,-,TRBV7-2,TGTGCCAGCAGCGGGACCGATGAAAAACTGTTTTTT,CASSGTDEKLFF
-,TRBJ2-3,few,TRBV7-9,TGTGCCAGCAGCCCTCTAGGAGGGTTCACCGCAGATACGCAGTATTTT,CASSPLGGFTADTQYF
-,TRBJ2-7,-,TRBV12-3/TRBV12-4,TGTGCCAGCAGTTTAGCGATAGGGTTTTACGAGCAGTACTTC,CASSLAIGFYEQYF
TRBD1,TRBJ1-2,-,TRBV29-1,TGCAGCGTCTCGAACAGGGGGGTTTATGGCTACACCTTC,CSVSNRGVYGYTF
-,TRBJ2-5,-,TRBV7-2,TGTGCCAGCAGCTTAAAGTACAGAGAAGAGACCCAGTACTTC,CASSLKYREETQYF
-,TRBJ1-2,few,TRBV4-2,TGTGCCAGCAGCCGAACTTCCAAGGGATCTAACTATGGCTACACCTTC,CASSRTSKGSNYGYTF
-,TRBJ2-5,few,TRBV7-9,TGTGCCAGCAGCCCAGCAGGGCTCAACAAAGAGACCCAGTACTTC,CASSPAGLNKETQYF
-,TRBJ2-7,few,TRBV6-2/TRBV6-3,TGTGCCAGCAGTCGGGGGTATCTCGGGGGTGAGCAGTACTTC,CASSRGYLGGEQYF
TRBD1,TRBJ2-3,-,TRBV7-9,TGTGCCAGCAGCTTAAAACAGGACAGGGAGGCAGATACGCAGTATTTT,CASSLKQDREADTQYF
-,TRBJ2-3,-,TRBV7-9,TGTGCCAGCAGCTGCGGTACAGGAGTTCCAGATACGCAGTATTTT,CASSCGTGVPDTQYF
-,TRBJ1-2,-,TRBV9,TGTGCCAGCAGCGAACGACTAACAGGATATTATGACTACACCTTC,CASSERLTGYYDYTF
TRBD1,TRBJ1-3,-,TRBV20-1,TGCAGTGCTTGGGACAGCTCTGGAAACACCATATATTTT,CSAWDSSGNTIYF
-,TRBJ1-5,-,TRBV4-1,TGCGCCAGCAGCCAAGACAGGGTCGGGAATCAGCCCCAGCATTTT,CASSQDRVGNQPQHF
-,TRBJ1-1,-,TRBV20-1,TGCAGTGCGTCCCGGGAGGCGGACACTGAAGCTTTCTTT,CSASREADTEAFF
-,TRBJ2-1,-,TRBV20-1,TGCAGTGCTACTCGGGAGCAGTTCTTC,CSATREQFF
-,TRBJ2-3,-,TRBV7-2,TGTGCCAGCAGCGTAGGGATCACAGATACGCAGTATTTT,CASSVGITDTQYF